This is a list of T cell receptor beta chains from one sample in a study of T cells in Graves' hyperthyroidism and ophthalmopathy. TCRdb redid the calling of the multiplex PCR reads with MiXCR, one entry per CDR3 protein. This sample has approximately 720,000 distinct CDR3 sequences, with 18% found just once. The sample was blood. The origin of the receptors is a woman in her 50s with Graves' hyperthyroidism that later progressed to Graves' ophthalmopathy. Each CDR3 is given with its conserved first and last residue. A D gene is named only where the DNA matches it firmly. Only part of the rows carry a size: once, few, many, or a class if the clone is expanded.

d_gene,abundance,len,v_gene,j_gene,CDR3nt,CDR3aa
.,many,16,TRBV11-2,TRBJ2-5,TGTGCCAGCAGCTTAGCGGACCGAACGTACCAAGAGACCCAGTACTTC,CASSLADRTYQETQYF
TRBD2,many,15,TRBV6-1,TRBJ2-5,TGTGCCAGCAGTGAAAGCTTAGCGGGGTGGGAGACCCAGTACTTC,CASSESLAGWETQYF
.,many,14,TRBV5-1,TRBJ1-2,TGTGCCAGCAGCCAAGGGACGGCCAACTATGGCTACACCTTC,CASSQGTANYGYTF
.,many,13,TRBV18,TRBJ1-1,TGTGCCAGCTCACCTGGGGCTGACACTGAAGCTTTCTTT,CASSPGADTEAFF
.,few,13,TRBV6-5,TRBJ1-2,TGTGCCAGCAGTTACTCCTTGGCCTATGGCTACACCTTC,CASSYSLAYGYTF
TRBD1,few,15,TRBV6-1,TRBJ1-5,TGTGCCAGCAGTGTAGGGTCAGGGGGAGATCAGCCCCAGCATTTT,CASSVGSGGDQPQHF
.,few,14,TRBV30,TRBJ2-2,TGTGCCTGGCAAACGACAGTCGTGACCGGGGAGCTGTTTTTT,CAWQTTVVTGELFF
.,.,13,TRBV19,TRBJ1-1,TGTGCCAGTAGTCATCAGGCAACAAATGAAGCTTTCTTT,CASSHQATNEAFF
TRBD1,few,13,TRBV20-1,TRBJ1-5,TGCAGTGCTAGAGTCACAGGGGCGCAGCCCCAGCATTTT,CSARVTGAQPQHF
TRBD2,.,15,TRBV27,TRBJ2-7,TGTGCCAGCAGTTTAGGGGGACTAGAGAGTCGCGAGCAGTACTTC,CASSLGGLESREQYF
.,few,15,TRBV12-3/TRBV12-4,TRBJ2-3,TGTGCCAGCAGTTTAGGGGGGTCCCGCATCGGTACGCAGTATTTT,CASSLGGSRIGTQYF
TRBD1,many,16,TRBV2,TRBJ1-1,TGTGCCAGCAGTGAAGGACAGGGGCGAGTGAACACTGAAGCTTTCTTT,CASSEGQGRVNTEAFF
TRBD1,few,13,TRBV20-1,TRBJ2-5,TGCAGTGCTAGTTACAGGGGGGAAGAGACCCAGTACTTC,CSASYRGEETQYF
TRBD1,few,15,TRBV5-4,TRBJ1-6,TGTGCCAGCAGCCCACTTGGACAGGGTAATTCACCCCTCCACTTT,CASSPLGQGNSPLHF
.,many,14,TRBV12-3/TRBV12-4,TRBJ2-2,TGTGCCAGCAGTTCAGGGGGAGGTACCGGGGAGCTGTTTTTT,CASSSGGGTGELFF
TRBD2,.,17,TRBV6-9,TRBJ2-2,TGTGCCAGCAGTTACGGTCCAGCGGGGGGTCGCACCGGGGAGCTGTTTTTT,CASSYGPAGGRTGELFF
TRBD1,few,18,TRBV19,TRBJ1-1,TGTGCCAGTAGTATTAGGGGCGGGACAGGGACTATGAACACTGAAGCTTTCTTT,CASSIRGGTGTMNTEAFF
.,.,15,TRBV4-1,TRBJ1-5,TGCGCCAGCGACCGGTCCCCTGAGGCCAATCAGCCCCAGCATTTT,CASDRSPEANQPQHF
.,.,15,TRBV9,TRBJ1-2,TGTGCCAGCAGCGTCCGGACAAGTTCTAACTATGGCTACACCTTC,CASSVRTSSNYGYTF
.,.,16,TRBV19,TRBJ1-1,TGTGCCAGTAGCTACAGGCCTAGAATTTGGAACACTGAAGCTTTCTTT,CASSYRPRIWNTEAFF
.,few,15,TRBV18,TRBJ1-2,TGTGCCAGCTCACCACTCGGGGCGCAAGGCTATGGCTACACCTTC,CASSPLGAQGYGYTF
TRBD2,few,14,TRBV12-3/TRBV12-4,TRBJ2-1,TGTGCCAGCAGTTGGCGTAGCGGGGTGAATGAGCAGTTCTTC,CASSWRSGVNEQFF
.,few,11,TRBV29-1,TRBJ2-1,TGCAGCGTTGATCAAGCCGATGAGCAGTTCTTC,CSVDQADEQFF
TRBD1,many,15,TRBV27,TRBJ1-2,TGTGCCAGCAGTAAACAGGGGGCCATTCTCTATGGCTACACCTTC,CASSKQGAILYGYTF
.,.,13,TRBV7-9,TRBJ2-7,TGTGCCAGCAGCTTGGTAGTTCAAAACGAGCAGTACTTC,CASSLVVQNEQYF
.,.,15,TRBV7-9,TRBJ2-1,TGTGCCAGCAGCTTATGGTCTAGCGTTAACAATGAGCAGTTCTTC,CASSLWSSVNNEQFF
TRBD2,many,18,TRBV11-2,TRBJ2-1,TGTGCCAGCAGCTCCCATGCTGGCGGGGGGGCATCAAGTAATGAGCAGTTCTTC,CASSSHAGGGASSNEQFF
.,.,14,TRBV27,TRBJ1-4,TGTGCCAGCCGGCTGGCAGGGAGTAATGAAAAACTGTTTTTT,CASRLAGSNEKLFF
TRBD1,many,18,TRBV3-1,TRBJ2-5,TGTGCCAGCAGCCCGAGCCCCCTACAGGGGAACTACCAAGAGACCCAGTACTTC,CASSPSPLQGNYQETQYF
.,.,17,TRBV3-1,TRBJ2-5,TGTGCCAGCAGCCAAGTCAGCGTCCTCCAGGGACAAGAGACCCAGTACTTC,CASSQVSVLQGQETQYF
.,few,12,TRBV6-1,TRBJ2-7,TGTGCCAGCAGTGGACAGAACTACGAGCAGTACTTC,CASSGQNYEQYF
.,.,15,TRBV29-1,TRBJ2-5,TGCAGCGTTGAAGATTACAGGGTGGGCCAAGAGACCCAGTACTTC,CSVEDYRVGQETQYF
.,few,14,TRBV20-1,TRBJ1-2,TGCAGTGCTAGAGCTCAAGGGACCGGAGAAATCTACACCTTC,CSARAQGTGEIYTF
.,.,14,TRBV12-3/TRBV12-4,TRBJ2-2,TGTGCCAGCACTCGGGGCAGGAACACCGGGGAGCTGTTTTTT,CASTRGRNTGELFF
.,many,14,TRBV12-5,TRBJ2-3,TGTGCTAGTGCCCGGGGGGCTAGCAGTGATACGCAGTATTTT,CASARGASSDTQYF
.,few,15,TRBV27,TRBJ1-1,TGTGCCAGCAGAACGATCGGGACGGTGAACACTGAAGCTTTCTTT,CASRTIGTVNTEAFF
TRBD1,many,15,TRBV11-2,TRBJ1-2,TGTGCCAGCAGCTTAGATTGGACAGGGGCATATGGCTACACCTTC,CASSLDWTGAYGYTF
.,.,18,TRBV7-2,TRBJ2-7,.,CASSFYICSASRSYEQYF